Below, one T cell receptor (beta chain) is given with its context. Assay: immunoSEQ multiplex PCR; the TCRdb copy retains only in-frame clones and omits some. The profile shows about 480,000 clones, roughly 89% of them singletons. The entry originates in a study of blood T cell repertoires in COVID-19. About the study: The analysed material was cDNA or gDNA that came from T cells, B-cell-depleted T cells, or PBMCs.

Germline CDR1 and CDR2: SQVTM and ANQGSEA. J lost 6 bases, V lost 6 bases, and 8 bases had no gene match. The CDR3 sequence is 13 residues long. The sample was peripheral blood. The source is a woman aged 50 to 60 with COVID-19, enrolled during active disease. The chain is built from TRBV29-1 and TRBJ2-1; TRBD2 matches at 7 bases. The CDR3 bases are TGCAGCGTGGGGGGGGGACTACGCAATGAGCAGTTCTTC. Amino acids: CSVGGGLRNEQFF.